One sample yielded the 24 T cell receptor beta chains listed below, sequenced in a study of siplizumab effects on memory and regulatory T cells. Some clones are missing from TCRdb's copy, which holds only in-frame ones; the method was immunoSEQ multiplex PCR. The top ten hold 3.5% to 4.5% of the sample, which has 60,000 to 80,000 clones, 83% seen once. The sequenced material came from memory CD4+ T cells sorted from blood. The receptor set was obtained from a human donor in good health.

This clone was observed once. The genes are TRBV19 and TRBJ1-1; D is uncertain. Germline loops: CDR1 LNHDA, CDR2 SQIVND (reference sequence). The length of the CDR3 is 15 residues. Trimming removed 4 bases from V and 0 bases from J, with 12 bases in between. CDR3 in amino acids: CASSKVGSLNTEAFF. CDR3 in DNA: TGTGCCAGTAGTAAGGTAGGCAGTTTGAACACTGAAGCTTTCTTT.

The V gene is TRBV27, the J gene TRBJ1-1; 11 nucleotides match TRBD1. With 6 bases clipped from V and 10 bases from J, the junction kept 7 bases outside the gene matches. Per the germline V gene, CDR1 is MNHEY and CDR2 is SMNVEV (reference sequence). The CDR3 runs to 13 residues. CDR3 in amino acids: CASSGTGGFRAFF. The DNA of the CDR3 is TGTGCCAGCAGCGGGACAGGGGGGTTTCGAGCTTTCTTT.

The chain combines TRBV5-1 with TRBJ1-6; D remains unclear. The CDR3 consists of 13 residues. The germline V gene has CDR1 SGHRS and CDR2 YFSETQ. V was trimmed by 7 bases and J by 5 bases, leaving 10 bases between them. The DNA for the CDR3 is TGCGCCAGCCGAAGAAAGGATAATTCACCCCTCCACTTT. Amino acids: CASRRKDNSPLHF.

The CDR3 DNA reads as TGCGCCAGCAGTCAATACCTGGAATTCACTGAAGCTTTCTTT. This sequence encodes CASSQYLEFTEAFF. The V call is TRBV23-1, the J call TRBJ1-1; no clear D gene. TRBV23-1 is an ORF; its function is uncertain. The CDR3 is made up of 14 amino acids. V was clipped by 1 base and J by 4 bases, with 10 bases between them.

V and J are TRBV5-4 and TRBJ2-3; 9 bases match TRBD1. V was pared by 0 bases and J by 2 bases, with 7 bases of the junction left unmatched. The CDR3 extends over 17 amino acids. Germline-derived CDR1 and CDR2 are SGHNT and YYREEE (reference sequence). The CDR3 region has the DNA TGTGCCAGCAGCTTGGTAGGGGGACAGGGATTCACAGATACGCAGTATTTT. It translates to CASSLVGGQGFTDTQYF.

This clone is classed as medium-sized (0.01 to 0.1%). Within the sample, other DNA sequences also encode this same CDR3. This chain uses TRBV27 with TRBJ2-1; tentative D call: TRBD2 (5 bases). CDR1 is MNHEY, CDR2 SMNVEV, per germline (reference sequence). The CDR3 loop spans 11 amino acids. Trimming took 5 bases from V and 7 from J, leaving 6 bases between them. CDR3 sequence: CASSRGNEQFF. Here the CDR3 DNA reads TGTGCCAGCAGTCGGGGAAATGAGCAGTTCTTC.

The CDR3 DNA reads TGCGCCAGCAGCTCGACAGGGGGCGATACAGATACGCAGTATTTT. It is translated as CASSSTGGDTDTQYF. This sequence joins TRBV5-1 and TRBJ2-3; the match to TRBD1 covers 10 bases. This CDR3 comprises 15 residues. Germline V gene lookup returns CDR1 SGHRS and CDR2 YFSETQ. With V trimmed by 3 bases and J by 3 bases, 4 bases remained unmatched.

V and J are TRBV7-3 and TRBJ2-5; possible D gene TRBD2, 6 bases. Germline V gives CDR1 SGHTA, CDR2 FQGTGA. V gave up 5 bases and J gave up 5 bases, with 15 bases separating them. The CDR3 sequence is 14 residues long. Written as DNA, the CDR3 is TGTGCCAGCAGCCCTACGACTAGAGCGGAGACCCAGTACTTC. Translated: CASSPTTRAETQYF. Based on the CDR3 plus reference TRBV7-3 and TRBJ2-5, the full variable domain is GAGVSQTPSNKVTEKGKYVELRCDPISGHTALYWYRQSLGQGPEFLIYFQGTGAADDSGLPNDRFFAVRPEGSVSTLKIQRTERGDSAVYLCASSPTTRAETQYFGPGTRLLVL.

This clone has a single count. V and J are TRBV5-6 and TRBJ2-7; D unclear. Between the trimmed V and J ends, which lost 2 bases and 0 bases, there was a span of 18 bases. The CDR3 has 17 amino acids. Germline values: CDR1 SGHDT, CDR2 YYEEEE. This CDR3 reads CASSFNVGVGNSYEQYF. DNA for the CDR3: TGTGCCAGCAGCTTCAATGTTGGCGTGGGGAACTCCTACGAGCAGTACTTC.

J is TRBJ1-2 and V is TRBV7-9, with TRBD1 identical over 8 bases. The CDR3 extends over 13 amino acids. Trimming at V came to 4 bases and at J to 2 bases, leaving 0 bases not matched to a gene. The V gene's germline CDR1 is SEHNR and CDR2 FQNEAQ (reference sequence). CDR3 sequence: CASSWTGNYGYTF. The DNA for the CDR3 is TGTGCCAGCAGCTGGACAGGGAACTATGGCTACACCTTC. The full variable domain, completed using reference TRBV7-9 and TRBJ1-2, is DTGVSQNPRHKITKRGQNVTFRCDPISEHNRLYWYRQTLGQGPEFLTYFQNEAQLEKSRLLSDRFSAERPKGSFSTLEIQRTEQGDSAMYLCASSWTGNYGYTFGSGTRLTVV.

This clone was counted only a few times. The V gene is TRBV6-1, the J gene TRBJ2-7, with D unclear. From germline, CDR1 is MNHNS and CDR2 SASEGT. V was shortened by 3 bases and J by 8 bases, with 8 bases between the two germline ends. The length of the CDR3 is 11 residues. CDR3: CASSEQAKQYF. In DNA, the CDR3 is TGTGCCAGCAGTGAGCAAGCCAAGCAGTACTTC.

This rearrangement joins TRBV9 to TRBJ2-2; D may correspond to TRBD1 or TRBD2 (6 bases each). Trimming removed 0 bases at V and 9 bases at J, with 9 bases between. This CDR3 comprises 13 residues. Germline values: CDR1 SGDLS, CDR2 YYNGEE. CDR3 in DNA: TGTGCCAGCAGCGTAGGAGGGGGGAGGGAGCTGTTTTTT. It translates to CASSVGGGRELFF.

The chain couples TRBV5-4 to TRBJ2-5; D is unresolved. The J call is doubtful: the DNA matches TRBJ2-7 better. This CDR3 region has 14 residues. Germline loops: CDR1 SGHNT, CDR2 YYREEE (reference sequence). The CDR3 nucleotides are TGTGCCAGCAGCTTAGCCGAAGGAGCCTACGAGCAGTACTTC. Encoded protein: CASSLAEGAYEQYF.

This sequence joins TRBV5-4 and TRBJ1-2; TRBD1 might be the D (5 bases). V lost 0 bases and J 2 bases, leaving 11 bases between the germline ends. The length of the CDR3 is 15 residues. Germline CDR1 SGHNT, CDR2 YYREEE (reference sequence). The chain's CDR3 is CASSLAGRENYGYTF. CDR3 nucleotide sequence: TGTGCCAGCAGCTTGGCCGGCAGGGAAAACTATGGCTACACCTTC.

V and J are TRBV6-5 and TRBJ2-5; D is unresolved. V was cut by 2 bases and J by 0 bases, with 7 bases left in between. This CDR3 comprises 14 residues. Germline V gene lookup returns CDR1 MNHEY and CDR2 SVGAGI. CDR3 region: CASSYRLHQETQYF. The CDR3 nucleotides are TGTGCCAGCAGTTACCGGCTTCACCAAGAGACCCAGTACTTC.

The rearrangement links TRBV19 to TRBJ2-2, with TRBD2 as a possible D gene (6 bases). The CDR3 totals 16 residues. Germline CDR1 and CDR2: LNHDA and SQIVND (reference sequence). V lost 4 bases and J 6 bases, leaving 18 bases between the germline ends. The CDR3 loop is CASSRAAGWGPGELFF. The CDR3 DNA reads TGTGCCAGTAGTAGGGCGGCGGGATGGGGTCCCGGGGAGCTGTTTTTT. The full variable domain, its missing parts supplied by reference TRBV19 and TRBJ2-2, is DGGITQSPKYLFRKEGQNVTLSCEQNLNHDAMYWYRQDPGQGLRLIYYSQIVNDFQKGDIAEGYSVSREKKESFPLTVTSAQKNPTAFYLCASSRAAGWGPGELFFGEGSRLTVL.

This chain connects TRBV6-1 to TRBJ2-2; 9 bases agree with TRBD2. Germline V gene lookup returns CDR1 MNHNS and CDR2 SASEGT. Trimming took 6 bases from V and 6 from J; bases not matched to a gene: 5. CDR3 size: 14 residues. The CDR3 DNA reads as TGTGCCAGCAGCTCCGGGACTAGCCCCGGGGAGCTGTTTTTT. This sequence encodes CASSSGTSPGELFF.

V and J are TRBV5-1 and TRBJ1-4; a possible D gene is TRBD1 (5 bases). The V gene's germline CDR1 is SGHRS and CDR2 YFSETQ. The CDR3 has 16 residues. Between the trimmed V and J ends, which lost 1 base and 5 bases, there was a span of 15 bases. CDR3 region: CASSLPQTEKNEKLFF. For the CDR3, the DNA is TGCGCCAGCAGCTTGCCCCAGACAGAAAAAAATGAAAAACTGTTTTTT.

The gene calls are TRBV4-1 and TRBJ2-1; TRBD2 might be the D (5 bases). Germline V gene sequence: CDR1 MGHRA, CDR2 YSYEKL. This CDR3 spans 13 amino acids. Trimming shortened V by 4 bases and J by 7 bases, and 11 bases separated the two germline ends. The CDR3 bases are TGCGCCAGCAGCCCCCCGGGGTGGAATGAGCAGTTCTTC. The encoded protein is CASSPPGWNEQFF.

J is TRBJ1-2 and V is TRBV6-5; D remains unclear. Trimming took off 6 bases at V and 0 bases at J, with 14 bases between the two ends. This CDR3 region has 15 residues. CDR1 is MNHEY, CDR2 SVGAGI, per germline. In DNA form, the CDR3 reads TGTGCCAGCAGACGGGTGGGAAATGCTAACTATGGCTACACCTTC. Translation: CASRRVGNANYGYTF.

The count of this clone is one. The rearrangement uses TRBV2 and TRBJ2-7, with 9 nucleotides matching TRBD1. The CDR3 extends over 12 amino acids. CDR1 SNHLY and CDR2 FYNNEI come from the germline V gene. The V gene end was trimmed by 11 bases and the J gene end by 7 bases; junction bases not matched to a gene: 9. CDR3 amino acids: CADGQGRGEQYF. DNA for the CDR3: TGTGCCGACGGACAGGGGAGAGGAGAGCAGTACTTC. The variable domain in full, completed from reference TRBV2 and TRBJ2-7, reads EPEVTQTPSHQVTQMGQEVILRCVPISNHLYFYWYRQILGQKVEFLVSFYNNEISEKSEIFDDQFSVERPDGSNFTLKIRSTKLEDSAMYFCADGQGRGEQYFGPGTRLTVT.

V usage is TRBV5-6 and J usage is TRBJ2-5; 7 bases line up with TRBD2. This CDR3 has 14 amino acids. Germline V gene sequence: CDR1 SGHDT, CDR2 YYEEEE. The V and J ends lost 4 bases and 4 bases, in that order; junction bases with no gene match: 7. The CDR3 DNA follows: TGTGCCAGCAGCGGGAGGGTCCGGCGAGAGACCCAGTACTTC. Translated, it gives CASSGRVRRETQYF.

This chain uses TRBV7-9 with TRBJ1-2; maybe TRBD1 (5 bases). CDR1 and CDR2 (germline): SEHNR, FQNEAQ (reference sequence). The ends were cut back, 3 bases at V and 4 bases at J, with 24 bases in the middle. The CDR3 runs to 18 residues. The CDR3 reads CASSLSTGTSTLGYGYTF. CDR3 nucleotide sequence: TGTGCCAGCAGCTTGTCGACCGGGACTTCAACCCTCGGCTATGGCTACACCTTC.

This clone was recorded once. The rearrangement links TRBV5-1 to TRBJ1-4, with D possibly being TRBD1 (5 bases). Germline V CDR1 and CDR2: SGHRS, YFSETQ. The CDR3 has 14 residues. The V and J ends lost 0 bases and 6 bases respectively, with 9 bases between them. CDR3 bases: TGCGCCAGCAGCTTGGCTGGGGGAGATGAAAAACTGTTTTTT. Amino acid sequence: CASSLAGGDEKLFF.